Below, 25 T cell receptor beta chains from the same sample are listed, as sequenced in a study of T cell responses to AZD1222 COVID-19 vaccine. Generated by immunoSEQ multiplex PCR, the TCRdb table keeps only in-frame clones and is missing some. Here the sample spans about 140,000 clones, roughly 92% being singletons. Sequenced material: peripheral blood, taken on day 0 of AZD1222 vaccination. The receptors shown here come from an adult in good health.

This clone was seen once. The rearrangement links TRBV24-1 to TRBJ2-7; D is uncertain. This CDR3 comprises 15 residues. The V end lost 8 bases, the J end lost 5 bases, and 21 bases lay between the germline ends. Germline lookup yields CDR1 KGHDR and CDR2 SFDVKD. CDR3 loop: CATTQDPRTTHEQYF. For the CDR3, the DNA is TGTGCCACCACCCAGGACCCTAGAACGACCCACGAGCAGTACTTC.

The chain couples TRBV7-9 to TRBJ2-3; D gene unclear. CDR1 is SEHNR, CDR2 FQNEAQ, per germline (reference sequence). The V gene lost 1 base and the J gene lost 1 base, with 12 bases spanning the gap. CDR3 length equals 16 residues. CDR3 protein: CASSLVVEWGTDTQYF. The CDR3 region has the DNA TGTGCCAGCAGCTTAGTAGTCGAGTGGGGCACAGATACGCAGTATTTT. Complete variable domain (other parts from reference TRBV7-9 and TRBJ2-3): DTGVSQNPRHKITKRGQNVTFRCDPISEHNRLYWYRQTLGQGPEFLTYFQNEAQLEKSRLLSDRFSAERPKGSFSTLEIQRTEQGDSAMYLCASSLVVEWGTDTQYFGPGTRLTVL.

CDR3 amino acids: CASSKGLAGSQQFF. CDR3 coding DNA: TGTGCCAGCAGCAAGGGACTAGCGGGAAGCCAGCAGTTCTTC. This chain joins TRBV9 and TRBJ2-1; 13 nucleotides line up with TRBD2. This CDR3 is built from 14 residues. The germline V gene has CDR1 SGDLS and CDR2 YYNGEE. J lost 11 bases, V lost 4 bases, and 6 bases had no gene match.

This chain links TRBV27 with TRBJ2-1; TRBD2 agrees at 10 bases. The CDR3 consists of 18 residues. Germline lookup yields CDR1 MNHEY and CDR2 SMNVEV (reference sequence). V lost 3 bases to trimming and J lost 8 bases; unmatched junction nucleotides: 16. The CDR3 DNA follows: TGTGCCAGCAGTTTGGCGGTCCGGACTAGCGGTCCGCGCTATGAGCAGTTCTTC. It codes for CASSLAVRTSGPRYEQFF.

The rearrangement joins TRBV7-2 to TRBJ2-1, with D possibly TRBD2 on 6 matching bases. Germline CDR1 is SGHTA and CDR2 is FQGNSA. CDR3 length: 15 amino acids. V lost 7 bases and J lost 2, with 15 bases in between. CDR3 loop: CASTYTSRAYNEQFF. The CDR3 nucleotides read TGTGCCAGCACTTATACTAGCAGAGCCTACAATGAGCAGTTCTTC. Together with reference TRBV7-2 and TRBJ2-1, the CDR3 gives the full variable domain: GAGVSQSPSNKVTEKGKDVELRCDPISGHTALYWYRQSLGQGLEFLIYFQGNSAPDKSGLPSDRFSAERTGGSVSTLTIQRTQQEDSAVYLCASTYTSRAYNEQFFGPGTRLTVL.

V is TRBV28 and J is TRBJ2-5; the D gene is possibly TRBD2 (6 bases). Trimming pared 5 bases from V and 5 bases from J, leaving 15 bases between. Germline assignment: CDR1 MDHEN and CDR2 SYDVKM. This CDR3 region has 14 residues. CDR3 amino acids: CASSPTAGRETQYF. The CDR3 DNA reads TGTGCCAGCAGTCCGACTGCAGGGAGGGAGACCCAGTACTTC. The full variable domain, in which reference TRBV28 and TRBJ2-5 provide the parts outside the CDR3, is DVKVTQSSRYLVKRTGEKVFLECVQDMDHENMFWYRQDPGLGLRLIYFSYDVKMKEKGDIPEGYSVSREKKERFSLILESASTNQTSMYLCASSPTAGRETQYFGPGTRLLVL.

The rearrangement uses TRBV5-1 and TRBJ2-3, with 14 nucleotides matching TRBD2. This CDR3 region has 20 residues. Germline V gene sequence: CDR1 SGHRS, CDR2 YFSETQ. Trimming at V came to 2 bases and at J to 0 bases, leaving 11 bases not matched to a gene. The CDR3 nucleotides are TGCGCCAGCAGCTTACGACTAGCGGGGGGGCGCGCCGATAGCACAGATACGCAGTATTTT. This sequence encodes CASSLRLAGGRADSTDTQYF.

The chain joins TRBV7-2 to TRBJ1-1; TRBD1 is a possible D gene (6 bases). CDR1 and CDR2 from the germline V gene are SGHTA and FQGNSA. V lost 0 bases, J lost 0 bases, and 14 bases lay in between. The CDR3 is 17 amino acids. The CDR3 sequence: CASSLARKGGLNTEAFF. CDR3 DNA sequence: TGTGCCAGCAGCTTAGCCCGAAAAGGGGGATTGAACACTGAAGCTTTCTTT.

The chain is built from TRBV2 and TRBJ2-7; D is perhaps TRBD2 (6 bases). Germline V gene data show CDR1 as SNHLY and CDR2 as FYNNEI. This CDR3 has 14 amino acids. V shed 0 bases and J shed 2 bases, with 8 bases lying between them. The CDR3 loop reads CASSEAGGPYEQYF. The CDR3 DNA reads TGTGCCAGCAGTGAAGCGGGGGGTCCCTACGAGCAGTACTTC.

This clone was observed once. The V and J genes are TRBV2 and TRBJ1-3, with D tentatively TRBD1 (5 bases). CDR3 size: 16 residues. From germline, CDR1 is SNHLY and CDR2 FYNNEI. Trimming removed 5 bases from V and 6 bases from J, with 20 bases in between. This chain's CDR3 is CASSSIQGGVENTIYF. CDR3 sequence (DNA): TGTGCCAGCAGTAGCATCCAGGGTGGGGTTGAAAACACCATATATTTT.

The chain uses TRBV11-3 and TRBJ1-1; D not resolved. The CDR3 totals 13 residues. From germline, CDR1 is SGHNT and CDR2 YENEEA. Trimming took 5 bases from V and 4 from J, leaving 11 bases between them. CDR3 in amino acids: CASSGRPGTEAFF. In nucleotides, the CDR3 is TGTGCCAGCAGCGGACGGCCGGGCACTGAAGCTTTCTTT.

The chain joins TRBV3-1 (or the pseudogene TRBV3-2) to TRBJ1-5; no firm D call. V lost 4 bases to trimming and J lost 7 bases, with 14 bases between them. The CDR3 contains 14 residues. The V gene's germline CDR1 is LGHDT and CDR2 YNNKEL (reference sequence). The CDR3, as DNA: TGTGCCAGCAGCCCCGGGTCTGGAGGGCAGCCCCAGCATTTT. Its translation: CASSPGSGGQPQHF.

This chain joins TRBV7-2 and TRBJ1-6; D is perhaps TRBD1 (6 bases). This CDR3 contains 15 residues. Germline V gene lookup returns CDR1 SGHTA and CDR2 FQGNSA. V was cut by 7 bases and J by 8 bases, with 18 bases left in between. CDR3 nucleotides: TGTGCCAGCACCCCCTCGGGGGGCCTGGATTCACCCCTCCACTTT. Encoded protein: CASTPSGGLDSPLHF. The whole variable domain, filled in from reference TRBV7-2 and TRBJ1-6, reads GAGVSQSPSNKVTEKGKDVELRCDPISGHTALYWYRQSLGQGLEFLIYFQGNSAPDKSGLPSDRFSAERTGGSVSTLTIQRTQQEDSAVYLCASTPSGGLDSPLHFGNGTRLTVT.

The V and J genes are TRBV7-2 and TRBJ2-7; unclear D gene. This CDR3 spans 14 amino acids. V lost 1 base to trimming and J lost 3 bases, with 10 bases between them. CDR1 and CDR2 from the germline V gene are SGHTA and FQGNSA. The CDR3 loop is CASSLVTESYEQYF. The CDR3 DNA is TGTGCCAGCAGCTTAGTAACGGAGAGCTACGAGCAGTACTTC.

The rearrangement joins TRBV4-1 to TRBJ1-2; TRBD1 matches 8 bases. CDR1 is MGHRA and CDR2 is YSYEKL in the germline V gene. Trimming took 3 bases from V and 1 from J; bases not matched to a gene: 1. CDR3 length: 14 residues. CDR3 region: CASSHGQGNYGYTF. CDR3 nucleotide sequence: TGCGCCAGCAGCCATGGACAGGGTAACTATGGCTACACCTTC.

V gene TRBV27 combines with J gene TRBJ2-1; TRBD2 is a possible D gene (6 bases). CDR1 and CDR2 (germline): MNHEY, SMNVEV (reference sequence). This CDR3 has 15 amino acids. V was shortened by 0 bases and J by 8 bases, with 14 bases between the two germline ends. The chain's CDR3 is CASSLSLATGDEQFF. The CDR3 DNA is TGTGCCAGCAGTTTATCGCTGGCCACGGGGGATGAGCAGTTCTTC.

The chain has TRBV2 and TRBJ2-7; TRBD2 might be the D (7 bases). The V gene lost 7 bases and the J gene lost 9 bases, with 19 bases spanning the gap. Looked up from germline, CDR1 is SNHLY and CDR2 is FYNNEI. The CDR3 is 13 residues long. CDR3 region: CASIGSGGRAQYF. DNA of the CDR3: TGTGCCAGCATCGGGTCGGGGGGCAGGGCGCAGTACTTC.

This chain joins TRBV5-6 and TRBJ2-5; 8 positions match TRBD1. J lost 1 base, V lost 2 bases, and 7 bases had no gene match. Germline V gene data show CDR1 as SGHDT and CDR2 as YYEEEE. The CDR3 contains 16 residues. The CDR3, as DNA: TGTGCCAGCAGCTTCTCGCCCACAGGGGGCCAAGAGACCCAGTACTTC. Protein: CASSFSPTGGQETQYF.

The genes are TRBV2 and TRBJ2-7; TRBD1 aligns across 9 bases. Unmatched junction bases numbered 2, after V lost 6 bases and J lost 2 bases. Looked up from germline, CDR1 is SNHLY and CDR2 is FYNNEI. The CDR3 is made up of 13 amino acids. The CDR3 here is CASRQGAAYEQYF. DNA for the CDR3: TGTGCCAGCAGACAGGGGGCAGCCTACGAGCAGTACTTC.

The chain joins TRBV5-1 to TRBJ2-7, with D possibly being TRBD1 (6 bases). V gave up 0 bases and J gave up 5 bases, with 18 bases separating them. Germline values: CDR1 SGHRS, CDR2 YFSETQ. This CDR3 comprises 16 residues. CDR3 nucleotides: TGCGCCAGCAGCTTGGGGGGGCGAGCAGACCGAAACGAGCAGTACTTC. Its translation is CASSLGGRADRNEQYF.

The chain is built from TRBV20-1 and TRBJ2-3, with no clear D. CDR1 is DFQATT, CDR2 SNEGSKA, per germline (reference sequence). The CDR3 contains 16 residues. Trimming removed 3 bases from V and 1 base from J, with 17 bases in between. The CDR3 here is CSASLLKGPRTDTQYF. CDR3 nucleotide sequence: TGCAGTGCTAGTCTCCTTAAGGGTCCCCGCACAGATACGCAGTATTTT.

The chain joins TRBV12-3 or TRBV12-4 to TRBJ1-2, with TRBD1 matching 9 bases. There are 12 residues in the CDR3. V shed 6 bases, J shed 8 bases, and the junction held 4 bases outside the gene matches. CDR3 amino acids: CASRQGAEGYTF. The CDR3 DNA reads TGTGCCAGCAGACAGGGGGCGGAGGGCTACACCTTC.

The V call is TRBV5-1, the J call TRBJ1-6; 9 bases are shared with TRBD1. Trimming removed 7 bases from V and 8 bases from J; junction bases left unmatched: 4. The length of the CDR3 is 13 residues. Germline CDR1 reads SGHRS; CDR2 reads YFSETQ. The CDR3 nucleotides are TGCGCCAGCGGGACAGGGCGGGATTCACCCCTCCACTTT. Protein sequence: CASGTGRDSPLHF.

The gene calls are TRBV6-5 and TRBJ2-2; D unresolved. The CDR3 runs to 14 residues. The germline V and J ends were trimmed by 0 bases and 9 bases, with 11 bases remaining between them. The germline V gene encodes CDR1 MNHEY and CDR2 SVGAGI. The CDR3: CASSYSMDGRELFF. For the CDR3, the DNA is TGTGCCAGCAGTTACTCGATGGACGGTAGGGAGCTGTTTTTT.

For this clone: Other DNA sequences from this sample encode an identical CDR3 as well. The chain combines TRBV19 with TRBJ2-7; possible D gene TRBD2, 5 bases. CDR1 is LNHDA, CDR2 SQIVND, per germline (reference sequence). Trimming took off 9 bases at V and 2 bases at J, with 14 bases between the two ends. The CDR3 loop spans 13 amino acids. This CDR3 reads CASSPTGTYEQYF. CDR3 nucleotide sequence: TGTGCCAGCAGCCCCACGGGGACCTACGAGCAGTACTTC.